This T cell receptor (beta chain) was identified in a study of blood T cell repertoires in COVID-19. The overall study: Sites in the United States, Italy and Spain provided acute and convalescent COVID-19 samples. The cDNA or gDNA used as material had been derived from T cells, B-cell-depleted T cells, or PBMCs.

The authors' processing: Scientists estimated how many nucleated cells there were by amplifying reference gene primers. TCRdb's copy holds only in-frame clones and misses some; the assay was immunoSEQ multiplex PCR. The V and J calls and clone size come from that table; D and trimming were worked out from the DNA. The sample carries around 180,000 clones, about 85% recorded once. The Seattle patients joined while their infection was active and were tracked longitudinally afterward. The CDR3 length is 14 residues. Germline V gives CDR1 SEHNR, CDR2 FQNEAQ (reference sequence). The ends were cut back, 3 bases at V and 6 bases at J, with 12 bases in the middle.

The receptor comes from a man older than 75 with COVID-19, enrolled during active disease. The sample was peripheral blood. This chain links TRBV7-9 with TRBJ2-4, with a weak D call TRBD1 (6 bases). CDR3 amino acids: CASSFSAQGNIQYF. CDR3 nucleotide sequence: TGTGCCAGCAGCTTTAGCGCACAGGGAAACATTCAGTACTTC.